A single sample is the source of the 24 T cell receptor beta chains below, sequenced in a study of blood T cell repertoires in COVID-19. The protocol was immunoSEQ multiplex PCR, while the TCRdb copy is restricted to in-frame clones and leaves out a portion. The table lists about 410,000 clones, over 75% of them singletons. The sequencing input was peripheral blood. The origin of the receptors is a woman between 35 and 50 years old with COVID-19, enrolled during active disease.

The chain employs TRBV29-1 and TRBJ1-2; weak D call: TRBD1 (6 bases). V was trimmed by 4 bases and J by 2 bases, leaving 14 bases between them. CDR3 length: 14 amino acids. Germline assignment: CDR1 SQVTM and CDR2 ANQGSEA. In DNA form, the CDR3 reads TGCAGCGTTGGCAATACAGGGTTCAACTATGGCTACACCTTC. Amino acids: CSVGNTGFNYGYTF. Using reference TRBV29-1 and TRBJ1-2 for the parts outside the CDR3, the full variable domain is SAVISQKPSRDICQRGTSLTIQCQVDSQVTMMFWYRQQPGQSLTLIATANQGSEATYESGFVIDKFPISRPNLTFSTLTVSNMSPEDSSIYLCSVGNTGFNYGYTFGSGTRLTVV.

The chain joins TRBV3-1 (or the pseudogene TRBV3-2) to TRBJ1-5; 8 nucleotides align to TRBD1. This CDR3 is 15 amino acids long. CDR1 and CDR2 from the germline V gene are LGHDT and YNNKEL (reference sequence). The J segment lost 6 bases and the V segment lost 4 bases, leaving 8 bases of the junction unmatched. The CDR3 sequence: CASSPFAGGGQPQHF. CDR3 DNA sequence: TGTGCCAGCAGCCCCTTCGCAGGGGGCGGTCAGCCCCAGCATTTT.

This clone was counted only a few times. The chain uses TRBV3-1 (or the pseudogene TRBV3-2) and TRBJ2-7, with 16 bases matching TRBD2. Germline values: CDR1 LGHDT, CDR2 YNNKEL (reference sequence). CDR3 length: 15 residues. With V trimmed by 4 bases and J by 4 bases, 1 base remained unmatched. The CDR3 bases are TGTGCCAGCAGCCCGGGACTAGCGGGAGGGTACGAGCAGTACTTC. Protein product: CASSPGLAGGYEQYF.

The CDR3 DNA sequence: TGTGCCAGCAGTTTAAAGGGACAGTTTGAAGCTTTCTTT. This codes for CASSLKGQFEAFF. The V and J genes are TRBV27 and TRBJ1-1, with 7 bases fitting TRBD1. Losses at the gene ends were 2 bases for V and 7 bases for J; bases not matched to a gene: 4. CDR1 and CDR2 from the germline V gene are MNHEY and SMNVEV (reference sequence). The length of the CDR3 is 13 residues.

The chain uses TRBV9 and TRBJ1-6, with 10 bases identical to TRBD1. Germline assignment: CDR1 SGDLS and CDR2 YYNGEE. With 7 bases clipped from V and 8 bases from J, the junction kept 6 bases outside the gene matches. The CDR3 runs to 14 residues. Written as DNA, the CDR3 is TGTGCCAGCTGTTCCGGACAGGGGGATTCACCCCTCCACTTT. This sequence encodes CASCSGQGDSPLHF.

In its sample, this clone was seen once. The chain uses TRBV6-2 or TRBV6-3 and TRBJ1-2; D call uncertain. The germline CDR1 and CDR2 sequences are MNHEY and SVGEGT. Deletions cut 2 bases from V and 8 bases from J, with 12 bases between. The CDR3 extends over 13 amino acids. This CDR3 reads CASSYDGPRGYTF. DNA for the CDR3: TGTGCCAGCAGTTACGATGGTCCGCGGGGCTACACCTTC.

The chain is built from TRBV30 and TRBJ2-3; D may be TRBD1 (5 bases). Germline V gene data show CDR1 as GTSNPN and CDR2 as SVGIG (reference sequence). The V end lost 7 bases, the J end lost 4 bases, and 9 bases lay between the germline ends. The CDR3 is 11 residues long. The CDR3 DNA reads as TGTGCCTCACGACAGCCAGATACGCAGTATTTT. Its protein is CASRQPDTQYF.

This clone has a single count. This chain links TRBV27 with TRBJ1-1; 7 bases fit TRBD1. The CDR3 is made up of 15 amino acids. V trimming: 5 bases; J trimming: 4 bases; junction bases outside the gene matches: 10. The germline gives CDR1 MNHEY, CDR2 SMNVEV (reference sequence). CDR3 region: CASSTRQGRGTEAFF. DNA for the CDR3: TGTGCCAGCAGTACCAGACAGGGACGGGGCACTGAAGCTTTCTTT.

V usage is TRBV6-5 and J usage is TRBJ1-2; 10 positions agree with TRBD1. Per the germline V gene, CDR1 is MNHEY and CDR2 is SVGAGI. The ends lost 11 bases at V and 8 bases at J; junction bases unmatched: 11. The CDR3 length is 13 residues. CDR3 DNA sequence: TGTGCCGCTCGTGGACAGGGGGAATCGGGCTACACCTTC. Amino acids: CAARGQGESGYTF.

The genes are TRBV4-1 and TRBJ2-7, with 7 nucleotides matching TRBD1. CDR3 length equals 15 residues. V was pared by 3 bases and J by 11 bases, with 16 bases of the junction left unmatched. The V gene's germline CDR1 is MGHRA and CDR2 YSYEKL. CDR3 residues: CASSQQIRDSRGKYF. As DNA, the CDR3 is TGCGCCAGCAGCCAGCAAATCCGGGACAGCCGGGGAAAGTACTTC.

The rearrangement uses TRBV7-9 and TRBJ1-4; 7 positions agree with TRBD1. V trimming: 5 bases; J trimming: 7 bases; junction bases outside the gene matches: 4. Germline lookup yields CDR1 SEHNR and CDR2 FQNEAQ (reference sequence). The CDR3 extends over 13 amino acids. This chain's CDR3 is CASSRKGAEKLFF. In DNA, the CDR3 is TGTGCCAGCAGCCGCAAGGGGGCTGAAAAACTGTTTTTT.

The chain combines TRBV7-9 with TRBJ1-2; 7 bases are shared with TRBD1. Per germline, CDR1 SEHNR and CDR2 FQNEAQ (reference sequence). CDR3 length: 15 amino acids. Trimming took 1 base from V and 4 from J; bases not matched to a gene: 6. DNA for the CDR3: TGTGCCAGCAGCTTAGGTTTAGGGGGCGGCTATGGCTACACCTTC. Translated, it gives CASSLGLGGGYGYTF.

The CDR3 region is CASSLTDLYEQYF. The CDR3 nucleotides are TGTGCCAGCAGCTTGACAGATCTCTACGAGCAGTACTTC. The chain employs TRBV5-5 and TRBJ2-7, with no clear D. V was cut by 1 base and J by 3 bases, with 8 bases left in between. Germline V gene lookup returns CDR1 SGHKS and CDR2 YYEKEE (reference sequence). This CDR3 contains 13 residues.

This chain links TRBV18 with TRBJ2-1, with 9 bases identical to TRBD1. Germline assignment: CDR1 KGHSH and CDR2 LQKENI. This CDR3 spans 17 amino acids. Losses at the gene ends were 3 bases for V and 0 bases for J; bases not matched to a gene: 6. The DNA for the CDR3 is TGTGCCAGCTCACCCCTCGGGACAGGGAGCTCCTACAATGAGCAGTTCTTC. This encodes CASSPLGTGSSYNEQFF.

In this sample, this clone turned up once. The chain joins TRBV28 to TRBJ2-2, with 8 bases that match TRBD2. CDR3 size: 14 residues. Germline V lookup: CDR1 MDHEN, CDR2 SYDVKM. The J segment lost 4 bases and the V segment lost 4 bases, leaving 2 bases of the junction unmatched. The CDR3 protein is CASSSGGSTGELFF. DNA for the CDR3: TGTGCCAGCAGTTCGGGAGGGAGCACCGGGGAGCTGTTTTTT. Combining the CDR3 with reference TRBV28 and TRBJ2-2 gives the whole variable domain DVKVTQSSRYLVKRTGEKVFLECVQDMDHENMFWYRQDPGLGLRLIYFSYDVKMKEKGDIPEGYSVSREKKERFSLILESASTNQTSMYLCASSSGGSTGELFFGEGSRLTVL.

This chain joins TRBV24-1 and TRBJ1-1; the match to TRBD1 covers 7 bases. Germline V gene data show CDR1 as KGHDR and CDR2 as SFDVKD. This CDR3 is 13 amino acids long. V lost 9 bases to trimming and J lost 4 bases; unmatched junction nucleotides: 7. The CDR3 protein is CATSRDSSTEAFF. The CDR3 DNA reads TGTGCCACCTCTCGGGACAGTAGCACTGAAGCTTTCTTT.

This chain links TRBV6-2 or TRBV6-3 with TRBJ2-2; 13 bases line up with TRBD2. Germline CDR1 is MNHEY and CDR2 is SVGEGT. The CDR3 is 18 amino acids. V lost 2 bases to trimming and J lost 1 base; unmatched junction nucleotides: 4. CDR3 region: CASSYGLAGVRNTGELFF. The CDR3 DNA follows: TGTGCCAGCAGTTACGGACTAGCGGGGGTTAGGAACACCGGGGAGCTGTTTTTT.

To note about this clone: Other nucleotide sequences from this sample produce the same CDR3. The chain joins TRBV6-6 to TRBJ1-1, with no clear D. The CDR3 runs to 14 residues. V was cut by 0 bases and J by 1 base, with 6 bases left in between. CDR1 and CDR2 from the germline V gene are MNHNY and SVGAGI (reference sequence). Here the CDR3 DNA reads TGTGCCAGCAGTTACTCTGAGTCGAACACTGAAGCTTTCTTT. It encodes CASSYSESNTEAFF.

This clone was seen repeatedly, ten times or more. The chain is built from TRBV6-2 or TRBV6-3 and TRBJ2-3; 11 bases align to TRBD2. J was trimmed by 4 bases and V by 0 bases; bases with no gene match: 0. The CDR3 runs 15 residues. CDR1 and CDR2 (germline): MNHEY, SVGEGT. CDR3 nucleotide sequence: TGTGCCAGCAGTTACTCACTAGCGGGAGCAGATACGCAGTATTTT. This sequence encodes CASSYSLAGADTQYF.

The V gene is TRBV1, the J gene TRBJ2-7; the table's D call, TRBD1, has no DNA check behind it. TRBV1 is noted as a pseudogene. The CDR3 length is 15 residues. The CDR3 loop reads CTSSQGRDRAYEQYF. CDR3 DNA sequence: TGCACCAGCAGCCAGGGGAGGGACAGGGCCTACGAGCAGTACTTC.

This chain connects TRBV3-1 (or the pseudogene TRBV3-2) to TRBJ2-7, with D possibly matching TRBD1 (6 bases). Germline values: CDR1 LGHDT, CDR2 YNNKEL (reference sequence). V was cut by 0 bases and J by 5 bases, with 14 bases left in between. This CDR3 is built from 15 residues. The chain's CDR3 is CASSQDGTSLNEQYF. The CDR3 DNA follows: TGTGCCAGCAGCCAAGACGGGACATCCCTGAACGAGCAGTACTTC.

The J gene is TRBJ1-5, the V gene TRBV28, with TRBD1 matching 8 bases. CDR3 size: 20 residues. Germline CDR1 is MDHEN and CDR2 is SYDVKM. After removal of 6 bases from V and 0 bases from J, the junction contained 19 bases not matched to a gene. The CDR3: CASSVPLLKQGVYSNQPQHF. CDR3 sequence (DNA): TGTGCCAGCAGCGTACCGCTACTTAAACAGGGGGTGTATAGCAATCAGCCCCAGCATTTT. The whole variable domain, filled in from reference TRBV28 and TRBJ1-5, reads DVKVTQSSRYLVKRTGEKVFLECVQDMDHENMFWYRQDPGLGLRLIYFSYDVKMKEKGDIPEGYSVSREKKERFSLILESASTNQTSMYLCASSVPLLKQGVYSNQPQHFGDGTRLSIL.

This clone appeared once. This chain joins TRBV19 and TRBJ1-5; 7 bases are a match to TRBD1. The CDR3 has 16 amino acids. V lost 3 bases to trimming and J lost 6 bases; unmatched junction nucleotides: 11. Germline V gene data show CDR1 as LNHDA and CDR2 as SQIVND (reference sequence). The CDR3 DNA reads TGTGCCAGTAGTATTTATGAGGGGGCTGGTAGTCAGCCCCAGCATTTT. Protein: CASSIYEGAGSQPQHF.

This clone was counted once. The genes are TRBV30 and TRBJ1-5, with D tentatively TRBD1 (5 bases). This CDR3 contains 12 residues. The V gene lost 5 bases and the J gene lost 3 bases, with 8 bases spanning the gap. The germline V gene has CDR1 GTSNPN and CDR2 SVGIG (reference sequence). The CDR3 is CAWGGTNQPQHF. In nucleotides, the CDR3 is TGTGCCTGGGGGGGGACCAATCAGCCCCAGCATTTT.